This T cell receptor beta chain was captured by sequencing in a study of cytomegalovirus exposure and HLA in healthy donors. The donors were part of the validation cohort, which consisted of under 150 subjects and was separate from the first cohort of 670 or so subjects. CDR1 and CDR2 (germline): SGHRS, YFSETQ. Trimming pared 1 base from V and 8 bases from J, leaving 10 bases between. The CDR3 sequence is 13 residues long. Assay: immunoSEQ multiplex PCR; the TCRdb copy retains only in-frame clones and omits some. The sample lists hundreds of thousands of clones, 86% occurring once. Specimen: PBMCs. The TCR was taken from a young woman in good health and CMV-seronegative. This chain connects TRBV5-1 to TRBJ2-1; D not certain. The CDR3 loop reads CASSLFREDEQFF. The CDR3 region has the DNA TGCGCCAGCAGCTTGTTCCGCGAGGATGAGCAGTTCTTC.